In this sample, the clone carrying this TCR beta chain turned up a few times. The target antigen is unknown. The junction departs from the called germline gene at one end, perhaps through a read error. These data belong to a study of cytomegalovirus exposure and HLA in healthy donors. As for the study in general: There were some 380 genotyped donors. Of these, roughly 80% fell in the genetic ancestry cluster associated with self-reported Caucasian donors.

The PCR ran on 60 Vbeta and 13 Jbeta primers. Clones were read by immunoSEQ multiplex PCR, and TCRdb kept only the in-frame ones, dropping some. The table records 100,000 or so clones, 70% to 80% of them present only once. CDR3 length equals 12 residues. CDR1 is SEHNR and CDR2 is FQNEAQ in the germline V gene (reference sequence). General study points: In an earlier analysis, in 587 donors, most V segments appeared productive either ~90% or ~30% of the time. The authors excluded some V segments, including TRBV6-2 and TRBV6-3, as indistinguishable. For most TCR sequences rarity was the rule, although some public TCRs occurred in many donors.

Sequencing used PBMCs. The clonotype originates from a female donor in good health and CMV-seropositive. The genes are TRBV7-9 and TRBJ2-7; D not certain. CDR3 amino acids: CSSSLGPREQYF. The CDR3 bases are TGTTCCAGCAGTCTAGGTCCTCGCGAGCAGTACTTC.